A selection of T cell receptor beta chains follows, all from one sample in a study of CD8 T cells in ankylosing spondylitis. TCRdb re-derived calls from the 5' RACE reads in MiXCR, one entry per CDR3 protein. Among 190,000 or so distinct CDR3 sequences listed, around 13% were seen once. The sample comprised blood, either unsorted or a sorted T cell fraction (not recorded which). All receptors derive from a male donor with ankylosing spondylitis or in good health (not recorded which). Both conserved end residues are part of each CDR3. Each record gives: J gene, D gene, V gene, clone size, CDR3 protein, CDR3 DNA. A D gene is named only where the DNA matches it firmly. Clone sizes are given selectively: once, few, many, or a class where the clone is expanded.

TRBJ2-5 . TRBV7-6 . CASSLETVYQETQYF TGTGCCAGCAGCTTAGAAACAGTGTACCAAGAGACCCAGTACTTC
TRBJ2-7 . TRBV6-1 many CASSGSVSASYEQYF TGTGCCAGCAGTGGATCGGTGTCTGCTTCCTACGAGCAGTACTTC
TRBJ1-6 . TRBV10-1 many CASSARVRSPLHF TGCGCCAGCAGTGCGAGGGTTCGGTCACCCCTCCACTTT
TRBJ1-1 . TRBV4-1 . CASSHPSRGTEAFF TGCGCCAGCAGCCATCCTTCCAGGGGAACTGAAGCTTTCTTT
TRBJ1-1 TRBD1 TRBV12-3/TRBV12-4 few CASSLTGPTAFF TGTGCCAGCAGTTTGACAGGGCCAACAGCTTTCTTT
TRBJ2-7 . TRBV7-8 . CASSLTTYYEQYF TGTGCCAGCAGCTTGACTACTTACTACGAGCAGTACTTC
TRBJ2-5 TRBD2 TRBV11-2 many CASSHLLGGKLGTQYF TGTGCCAGCAGCCACCTCCTCGGGGGGAAGCTAGGGACCCAGTACTTC
TRBJ2-4 . TRBV10-2 many CATQEGPGAKNIQYF TGCGCCACCCAGGAGGGCCCTGGGGCCAAAAACATTCAGTACTTC
TRBJ2-3 . TRBV9 few CASSPEARIADTQYF TGTGCCAGCAGCCCCGAGGCCAGGATCGCAGATACGCAGTATTTT
TRBJ1-5 . TRBV7-9 . CASSPGYNQPQHF TGTGCCAGCAGCCCAGGGTACAATCAGCCCCAGCATTTT
TRBJ2-7 TRBD2 TRBV5-5 . CASSYRTGLAAYEQYF TGTGCCAGCAGCTACCGAACGGGACTAGCGGCCTACGAGCAGTACTTC
TRBJ1-2 . TRBV30 . CAWIEGGAGGYTF TGTGCCTGGATCGAAGGAGGGGCAGGTGGCTACACCTTC
TRBJ2-7 . TRBV27 . CASSWVPYYEQYF TGTGCCAGCAGTTGGGTACCCTATTACGAGCAGTACTTC
TRBJ2-3 TRBD2 TRBV6-5 few CASSYLSGSTDTQYF TGTGCCAGCAGCTACCTTAGCGGGAGCACAGATACGCAGTATTTT
TRBJ2-7 . TRBV28 . CASSFWSGYEQYF TGTGCCAGCAGTTTCTGGTCTGGCTACGAGCAGTACTTC
TRBJ1-2 . TRBV12-3/TRBV12-4 few CASSSIRDDYGYTF TGTGCCAGCAGCTCTATCAGGGATGACTATGGCTACACCTTC
TRBJ2-7 TRBD2 TRBV12-5 few CASGLTLAGVDEQYF TGTGCTAGTGGTTTAACCTTAGCGGGAGTAGACGAGCAGTACTTC
TRBJ2-7 . TRBV15 many CATSSGFSYEQYF TGTGCCACCAGCAGCGGCTTCTCCTACGAGCAGTACTTC
TRBJ2-1 . TRBV5-6 . CASSFRVSSSYNEQFF TGTGCCAGCAGCTTCCGGGTCTCGAGCTCCTACAATGAGCAGTTCTTC
TRBJ2-7 . TRBV4-1 . CASSQNRGTPYEQYF TGCGCCAGCAGCCAAAACCGCGGGACCCCCTACGAGCAGTACTTC
TRBJ1-2 . TRBV5-1 . CASSLALGEEGYTF TGCGCCAGCAGCTTGGCCTTGGGGGAAGAGGGCTACACCTTC
TRBJ1-2 . TRBV7-9 . CASSDPPGGYTF TGTGCCAGCAGCGACCCGCCGGGGGGCTACACCTTC
TRBJ2-7 . TRBV4-1 . CASSQVELGIYEQYF TGCGCCAGCAGCCAAGTGGAACTAGGGATCTACGAGCAGTACTTC
TRBJ2-3 TRBD1 TRBV20-1 . CSAPPGTGTDTQYF TGCAGTGCTCCCCCCGGGACAGGAACAGATACGCAGTATTTT
TRBJ2-5 TRBD1 TRBV5-1 . CASSLGVSGTGDETQYF TGCGCCAGCAGCTTGGGGGTATCCGGGACAGGGGATGAGACCCAGTACTTC
TRBJ2-2 . TRBV7-7 few CASSLAGPTGELFF TGTGCCAGCAGCTTAGCGGGGCCCACCGGGGAGCTGTTTTTT
TRBJ2-7 . TRBV3-1 many CASSPGSLGRYEQYF TGTGCCAGCAGCCCCGGATCCCTGGGGCGCTACGAGCAGTACTTC
TRBJ2-1 TRBD2 TRBV6-5 few CASSSVAGAYNEQFF TGTGCCAGCAGTTCAGTAGCGGGAGCCTACAATGAGCAGTTCTTC
TRBJ2-5 . TRBV6-1 few CASSEFQEAGQETQYF TGTGCCAGCAGTGAATTTCAGGAGGCGGGGCAAGAGACCCAGTACTTC
TRBJ2-1 TRBD2 TRBV27 few CASSLGLATYNEQFF TGTGCCAGCAGTCTGGGACTAGCGACCTACAATGAGCAGTTCTTC
TRBJ2-5 TRBD2 TRBV3-1 . CASSQGLFSGGAETQYF TGTGCCAGCAGCCAAGGTCTATTTAGCGGGGGGGCTGAGACCCAGTACTTC
TRBJ1-5 TRBD1 TRBV30 . CAWSAGQGAYQPQHF TGTGCCTGGAGTGCGGGACAGGGGGCCTATCAGCCCCAGCATTTT
TRBJ1-2 . TRBV6-2/TRBV6-3 . CASSQEYYGYTF TGTGCCAGCAGCCAAGAATACTATGGCTACACCTTC
TRBJ2-1 TRBD2 TRBV7-9 . CASSSSGGSAYNEQFF TGTGCCAGCAGCTCCAGCGGCGGGAGCGCCTACAATGAGCAGTTCTTC
TRBJ2-1 TRBD2 TRBV20-1 few CSAAILAGGPNEQFF TGCAGTGCGGCTATACTAGCGGGAGGGCCTAATGAGCAGTTCTTC
TRBJ1-5 . TRBV21-1 few CASSKVKGLRNSNQPQHF TGTGCCAGCAGCAAAGTCAAGGGGCTCAGGAATAGCAATCAGCCCCAGCATTTT
TRBJ1-1 . TRBV6-5 few CASSYSGWGTEAFF TGTGCCAGCAGTTACTCTGGGTGGGGCACTGAAGCTTTCTTT
TRBJ2-7 TRBD2 TRBV9 . CASSVGSGGGSEQYF TGTGCCAGCAGCGTAGGATCGGGGGGTGGTTCCGAGCAGTACTTC
TRBJ2-4 . TRBV6-5 few CASSYSMSGNIQYF TGTGCCAGCAGTTACTCGATGAGCGGAAACATTCAGTACTTC
TRBJ2-3 . TRBV12-3/TRBV12-4 few CASSSTLVRDTQYF TGTGCCAGCAGTTCCACTTTAGTGAGGGATACGCAGTATTTT
TRBJ2-7 . TRBV6-1 . CASSDRLLKTYEQYF TGTGCCAGCAGTGATCGACTGTTGAAAACCTACGAGCAGTACTTC
TRBJ1-1 . TRBV5-5 . CASSSWGGTEAFF TGTGCCAGCAGCTCCTGGGGAGGCACTGAAGCTTTCTTT
TRBJ2-1 . TRBV14 few CASSQSSILSSYNEQFF TGTGCCAGCAGCCAATCGTCAATTCTTAGCTCCTACAATGAGCAGTTCTTC
TRBJ2-7 . TRBV21-1 . CASTYSPSGDMESSYEQYF TGTGCCAGCACGTATTCCCCTTCTGGGGACATGGAGAGCTCCTACGAGCAGTACTTC
TRBJ2-7 . TRBV20-1 . CSARGYTEESYEQYF TGCAGTGCTAGAGGGTACACGGAGGAGAGCTACGAGCAGTACTTC
TRBJ1-6 TRBD1 TRBV6-1 . CASSERDSTSSYNSPLHF TGTGCCAGCAGTGAGAGGGACAGTACCAGCTCCTATAATTCACCCCTCCACTTT
TRBJ2-3 TRBD2 TRBV2 . CASSPRGLAGASPDTQYF TGTGCCAGCAGCCCCCGGGGTCTAGCGGGAGCTTCCCCAGATACGCAGTATTTT
TRBJ2-5 . TRBV2 . CASSGRSQETQYF TGTGCCAGCTCGGGTCGCAGCCAAGAGACCCAGTACTTC
TRBJ2-7 TRBD2 TRBV10-3 few CAISENSGGSYEQYF TGTGCCATCAGTGAGAATAGCGGGGGTTCCTACGAGCAGTACTTC
TRBJ1-1 . TRBV9 . CASSVEGVGTEAFF TGTGCCAGCAGCGTAGAAGGGGTAGGGACTGAAGCTTTCTTT
TRBJ2-7 TRBD2 TRBV7-9 . CASSLGTSSSEQYF TGTGCCAGCAGCTTGGGGACTAGCTCGAGCGAGCAGTACTTC